One and the same sample provided the 10 T cell receptor beta chains below, sequenced in a study of shared clonotypes between healthy human individuals (dated by TCRdb to 2020 to 2022). The method was the immunoSEQ multiplex PCR assay. The source is immuneACCESS, and TCRdb retained only in-frame sequences with V and J called. Part of the clones is not carried over; for the studies checked, unresolved V genes explain less than half of this, and the remainder is unexplained. Recorded for this sample are roughly 500,000 clones; approximately 80% of them occurred a single time. The top ten clonotypes cover about 12% of the sample. Sequenced sample: PBMCs. These receptors were collected from a woman in her forties in good health. Some clones in this sample may be carry-over from other donors' samples.

The rearrangement uses TRBV6-1 and TRBJ2-3; D is unclear. CDR1 is MNHNS, CDR2 SASEGT, per germline. This CDR3 is built from 15 residues. The V end lost 5 bases, the J end lost 2 bases, and 14 bases lay between the germline ends. Here the CDR3 reads CASSPRGLATDTQYF. CDR3 DNA: TGTGCCAGCAGTCCTCGCGGCCTTGCCACAGATACGCAGTATTTT.

This chain joins TRBV4-1 and TRBJ1-2, with 7 bases lining up with TRBD1. Germline-derived CDR1 and CDR2 are MGHRA and YSYEKL. This CDR3 has 15 residues. V lost 2 bases to trimming and J lost 7 bases; unmatched junction nucleotides: 10. In DNA, the CDR3 is TGCGCCAGCAGCCAACCTGTGCGACAGGGCGGTGGCTACACCTTC. Translation gives CASSQPVRQGGGYTF.

This clone was seen once. A far larger clone lies a single base away; this is likely a read error. The chain joins TRBV6-1 to TRBJ2-7; 11 positions agree with TRBD1. The CDR3 runs 15 residues. Germline trimming cut 7 bases from V and 5 bases from J; bases unmatched to any gene: 10. CDR1 MNHNS and CDR2 SASEGT come from the germline V gene. CDR3 sequence (DNA): TGTGCCAGCAATGAGAGCGGGACAGGGGGTAACGAGCAGTACTTC. Its protein product is CASNESGTGGNEQYF.

On this clone: Distinct nucleotide sequences in the sample also encode this CDR3. This sequence joins TRBV5-1 and TRBJ1-3; no reliable D call. The CDR3 runs to 17 residues. Per the germline V gene, CDR1 is SGHRS and CDR2 is YFSETQ. The V gene lost 4 bases and the J gene lost 0 bases, with 17 bases spanning the gap. The CDR3 bases are TGCGCCAGCAGCCTGGCGCCCGCTGGCACCTCTGGAAACACCATATATTTT. This codes for CASSLAPAGTSGNTIYF.

The V gene is TRBV2, the J gene TRBJ2-3, with TRBD2 identical over 10 bases. Germline trimming cut 3 bases from V and 8 bases from J; bases unmatched to any gene: 8. Germline CDR1 is SNHLY and CDR2 is FYNNEI. CDR3 size: 15 residues. The chain's CDR3 is CASSELAGEVATQYF. DNA for the CDR3: TGTGCCAGCAGTGAGCTAGCGGGGGAGGTAGCTACGCAGTATTTT.

This clone has at least ten counts. This sequence joins TRBV10-1 and TRBJ2-2; 11 bases match TRBD2. The CDR3 has 18 amino acids. The germline CDR1 and CDR2 sequences are WNHNN and SYGVQD (reference sequence). V trimming: 11 bases; J trimming: 3 bases; junction bases outside the gene matches: 17. CDR3 loop: CARPPAASGRRYTGELFF. The CDR3 nucleotides are TGCGCCCGCCCGCCGGCGGCTAGCGGGAGGCGGTACACCGGGGAGCTGTTTTTT.

The rearrangement joins TRBV5-1 to TRBJ2-3, with D uncertain. Trimming removed 4 bases at V and 4 bases at J, with 22 bases between. This CDR3 contains 17 residues. Germline CDR1 is SGHRS and CDR2 is YFSETQ. This CDR3 is CASSKSQVKLPPDTQYF. CDR3 in DNA: TGCGCCAGCAGCAAATCACAAGTAAAACTCCCTCCAGATACGCAGTATTTT.

The rearrangement joins TRBV25-1 to TRBJ2-4; D remains unclear. The germline V gene has CDR1 MGHDK and CDR2 SYGVNS. Deletions cut 2 bases from V and 0 bases from J, with 2 bases between. The CDR3 is 13 residues long. The CDR3 here is CASSEVAKNIQYF. The CDR3 nucleotides are TGTGCCAGCAGTGAAGTAGCCAAAAACATTCAGTACTTC.

The chain is built from TRBV6-1 and TRBJ2-7; D might be TRBD1 (6 bases). The CDR3 totals 15 residues. Germline values: CDR1 MNHNS, CDR2 SASEGT. Trimming pared 7 bases from V and 3 bases from J, leaving 19 bases between. The CDR3 DNA follows: TGTGCCAGCACCTTCCTCAGGGGAACAGGCTACGAGCAGTACTTC. Translated, it gives CASTFLRGTGYEQYF.

The chain carries TRBV30 and TRBJ2-7; D gene ambiguous. Germline CDR1 GTSNPN, CDR2 SVGIG (reference sequence). The CDR3 sequence is 12 residues long. Trimming cost V 0 bases and J 8 bases, with 11 bases left between them. The CDR3 region is CAWSVPAAQQYF. For the CDR3, the DNA is TGTGCCTGGAGTGTACCCGCCGCTCAGCAGTACTTC.